The 26 T cell receptor beta chains listed next were all sequenced from one sample in a study of Ad26.COV2.S vaccination and SARS-CoV-2 variants. Assay used: immunoSEQ multiplex PCR; TCRdb lists only in-frame clones, some missing. The sample lists around 300,000 clones; 85% to 90% were seen once. The treatment was: around 19 received Ad26.COV2.S at low or high dose, single or two shots; 5 received placebo; per-sample allocation not given. Day 63 after the first injection of vaccine or placebo was the sampling time. The input for sequencing was peripheral blood, taken in a trial of Ad26.COV2.S vaccine versus placebo. Receptors were obtained from a person aged 18-60 years who received the Ad26.COV2.S COVID-19 vaccine or a placebo.

This clone was counted between two and nine times. The chain joins TRBV19 to TRBJ2-6, with D possibly matching TRBD1 (6 bases). The V gene's germline CDR1 is LNHDA and CDR2 SQIVND (reference sequence). The CDR3 totals 15 residues. V was shortened by 3 bases and J by 2 bases, with 8 bases between the two germline ends. CDR3: CASSIRGAGANVLTF. CDR3 DNA: TGTGCCAGTAGTATCAGGGGCGCTGGGGCCAACGTCCTGACTTTC.

This chain joins TRBV7-2 and TRBJ2-5; the D call may be TRBD1 or TRBD2 (5 bases each). The CDR3 sequence is 14 residues long. The germline V and J ends were trimmed by 5 bases and 4 bases, with 14 bases remaining between them. CDR1 is SGHTA and CDR2 is FQGNSA in the germline V gene. CDR3 residues: CASSPQGRRETQYF. The CDR3 DNA follows: TGTGCCAGCAGCCCCCAGGGACGTCGAGAGACCCAGTACTTC.

The chain couples TRBV6-5 to TRBJ1-4; D might be TRBD1 (6 bases). The CDR3 extends over 12 amino acids. V was shortened by 2 bases and J by 8 bases, with 6 bases between the two germline ends. Germline lookup yields CDR1 MNHEY and CDR2 SVGAGI. DNA for the CDR3: TGTGCCAGCAGTTACCAGGGGGAAAAACTGTTTTTT. This encodes CASSYQGEKLFF.

The rearrangement uses TRBV27 and TRBJ1-3; D may be TRBD1 (6 bases). The germline gives CDR1 MNHEY, CDR2 SMNVEV (reference sequence). The CDR3 has 15 residues. Deletions cut 4 bases from V and 4 bases from J, with 14 bases between. The DNA of the CDR3 is TGTGCCAGCAGTTCAAAGGGGGGGACAGGAAACACCATATATTTT. Translated: CASSSKGGTGNTIYF.

The chain has TRBV6-5 and TRBJ1-2, with a weak D call TRBD1 (6 bases). The CDR3 loop spans 15 amino acids. Trimming stripped 5 bases from V and 5 bases from J, with 18 bases between. Germline assignment: CDR1 MNHEY and CDR2 SVGAGI. In DNA form, the CDR3 reads TGTGCCAGCAGTCTCACCGGGACATTACCATATGGCTACACCTTC. Translated: CASSLTGTLPYGYTF.

This clone was recorded once. One end of the junction is discordant with germline, which a read error may explain. The chain couples TRBV7-2 to TRBJ1-2; D uncertain. CDR1 and CDR2 (germline): SGHTA, FQGNSA. The CDR3 extends over 14 amino acids. CDR3 protein: CASSLGGRTYGYTF. The CDR3, as DNA: TGTGCCAGCAGTTTAGGCGGCAGGACCTATGGCTACACCTTC.

This chain links TRBV2 with TRBJ2-7, with D possibly being TRBD1 (6 bases). The CDR3 has 14 residues. CDR1 is SNHLY, CDR2 FYNNEI, per germline. The germline V and J ends were trimmed by 6 bases and 3 bases, with 15 bases remaining between them. The CDR3 here is CASSLDSPYYEQYF. The DNA of the CDR3 is TGTGCCAGCAGCCTGGACAGTCCCTACTACGAGCAGTACTTC.

The CDR3 spells CASSLDGSGGKTQYF. The CDR3 coding sequence is TGTGCCAGCAGCTTAGACGGGTCAGGGGGGAAGACCCAGTACTTC. The V gene is TRBV7-2, the J gene TRBJ2-5; weak D call: TRBD1 (7 bases). The CDR3 loop spans 15 amino acids. The V and J ends lost 1 base and 6 bases respectively, with 15 bases between them. From germline, CDR1 is SGHTA and CDR2 FQGNSA.

The chain couples TRBV7-9 to TRBJ2-5; the D gene is possibly TRBD1 (5 bases). Germline lookup yields CDR1 SEHNR and CDR2 FQNEAQ (reference sequence). Trimming stripped 5 bases from V and 5 bases from J, with 9 bases between. The CDR3 extends over 12 amino acids. This CDR3 is CASSGAAETQYF. CDR3 DNA sequence: TGTGCCAGCAGCGGGGCGGCGGAGACCCAGTACTTC.

The CDR3 nucleotides read TGTGCCAGCAGCTTACATGGGCAGCCCCAGCATTTT. This gives the protein CASSLHGQPQHF. The chain links TRBV7-6 to TRBJ1-5; D is uncertain. The V gene lost 2 bases and the J gene lost 7 bases, with 6 bases spanning the gap. Germline V gives CDR1 SGHVS, CDR2 FNYEAQ. The CDR3 is 12 residues long.

The rearrangement links TRBV12-3 or TRBV12-4 to TRBJ1-3; D is ambiguous. Trimming stripped 3 bases from V and 3 bases from J, with 3 bases between. The CDR3 loop spans 12 amino acids. For the CDR3, the DNA is TGTGCCAGCAGTTTTCTTGGAAACACCATATATTTT. This encodes CASSFLGNTIYF.

This chain joins TRBV2 and TRBJ2-1, with a weak D call TRBD2 (5 bases). The CDR3 totals 15 residues. Trimming removed 6 bases from V and 4 bases from J, with 16 bases in between. Germline CDR1 reads SNHLY; CDR2 reads FYNNEI. This CDR3 is CASSPRGPGYNEQFF. In DNA form, the CDR3 reads TGTGCCAGCAGCCCTAGAGGGCCCGGATACAATGAGCAGTTCTTC. Variable domain in full (rest from reference TRBV2 and TRBJ2-1): EPEVTQTPSHQVTQMGQEVILRCVPISNHLYFYWYRQILGQKVEFLVSFYNNEISEKSEIFDDQFSVERPDGSNFTLKIRSTKLEDSAMYFCASSPRGPGYNEQFFGPGTRLTVL.

The chain has TRBV2 and TRBJ2-1, with D tentatively TRBD1 or TRBD2 (5 bases each). The CDR3 covers 16 residues. Looked up from germline, CDR1 is SNHLY and CDR2 is FYNNEI. V lost 7 bases and J lost 2, with 18 bases in between. The chain's CDR3 is CASIGTGTPTYNEQFF. CDR3 bases: TGTGCCAGCATTGGGACCGGGACGCCGACCTACAATGAGCAGTTCTTC. Using reference TRBV2 and TRBJ2-1 for the parts outside the CDR3, the full variable domain is EPEVTQTPSHQVTQMGQEVILRCVPISNHLYFYWYRQILGQKVEFLVSFYNNEISEKSEIFDDQFSVERPDGSNFTLKIRSTKLEDSAMYFCASIGTGTPTYNEQFFGPGTRLTVL.

The chain carries TRBV7-6 and TRBJ1-2; D ambiguous. Germline V gene data show CDR1 as SGHVS and CDR2 as FNYEAQ. V dropped 1 base and J dropped 4 bases, with 19 bases sitting between them. This CDR3 comprises 17 residues. CDR3 in DNA: TGTGCCAGCAGCTTAGAGGCGGGCGCGGGCTATGGCTATGGCTACACCTTC. Encoded protein: CASSLEAGAGYGYGYTF.

This chain joins TRBV5-4 and TRBJ1-2; 7 bases are shared with TRBD1. The CDR3 extends over 15 amino acids. The germline V gene has CDR1 SGHNT and CDR2 YYREEE (reference sequence). V lost 3 bases to trimming and J lost 5 bases; unmatched junction nucleotides: 10. The CDR3 DNA reads TGTGCCAGCAGCTCCCCCCTGACAGGGTTATATGGCTACACCTTC. Its translation is CASSSPLTGLYGYTF.

This chain links TRBV18 with TRBJ1-3, with no clear D. Germline loops: CDR1 KGHSH, CDR2 LQKENI. The CDR3 covers 13 residues. The V and J ends lost 3 bases and 5 bases respectively, with 8 bases between them. This CDR3 is CASSPDARNTIYF. CDR3 nucleotide sequence: TGTGCCAGCTCACCCGACGCAAGAAACACCATATATTTT.

The chain links TRBV9 to TRBJ2-7; D unclear. V was trimmed by 2 bases and J by 5 bases, leaving 11 bases between them. This CDR3 comprises 13 residues. The V gene's germline CDR1 is SGDLS and CDR2 YYNGEE. The CDR3 spells CASSVNSGDEQYF. The CDR3, as DNA: TGTGCCAGCAGCGTTAACAGTGGGGACGAGCAGTACTTC.

The rearrangement joins TRBV7-2 to TRBJ1-1; D uncertain. The CDR3 is 14 residues long. Germline values: CDR1 SGHTA, CDR2 FQGNSA. V lost 1 base to trimming and J lost 1 base, with 7 bases between them. In DNA form, the CDR3 reads TGTGCCAGCAGCTTAGGGGTAAGGAACACTGAAGCTTTCTTT. Encoded protein: CASSLGVRNTEAFF.

CDR3 sequence reads: CASSLVLAGGFDPYEQYF. CDR3 DNA sequence: TGTGCCAGCAGCTTAGTTTTAGCGGGGGGCTTCGACCCCTACGAGCAGTACTTC. The rearrangement joins TRBV7-2 to TRBJ2-7; TRBD2 agrees at 10 bases. This CDR3 is built from 18 residues. Trimming removed 1 base from V and 2 bases from J; junction bases left unmatched: 11. Germline CDR1 is SGHTA and CDR2 is FQGNSA.

The chain uses TRBV20-1 and TRBJ1-1; D unclear. V was clipped by 3 bases and J by 1 base, with 9 bases between them. The CDR3 runs 13 residues. The germline gives CDR1 DFQATT, CDR2 SNEGSKA (reference sequence). The CDR3 bases are TGCAGTGCTAGTCCCCACGGGAACACTGAAGCTTTCTTT. Residues: CSASPHGNTEAFF.

The rearrangement uses TRBV19 and TRBJ1-6, with D hard to call. There are 15 residues in the CDR3. Trimming pared 10 bases from V and 4 bases from J, leaving 17 bases between. Germline CDR1 reads LNHDA; CDR2 reads SQIVND (reference sequence). CDR3 nucleotides: TGTGCCACCAAACATCCCTGGGGTTATAATTCACCCCTCCACTTT. This translates into CATKHPWGYNSPLHF.

The rearrangement uses TRBV18 and TRBJ2-1; D is undetermined. This CDR3 has 17 amino acids. V was clipped by 1 base and J by 6 bases, with 19 bases between them. CDR1 and CDR2 from the germline V gene are KGHSH and LQKENI. CDR3 loop: CASSPRKGAPTFNEQFF. The CDR3 DNA is TGTGCCAGCTCACCACGAAAGGGCGCTCCAACATTCAATGAGCAGTTCTTC. The variable domain in full, completed from reference TRBV18 and TRBJ2-1, reads NAGVMQNPRHLVRRRGQEARLRCSPMKGHSHVYWYRQLPEEGLKFMVYLQKENIIDESGMPKERFSAEFPKEGPSILRIQQVVRGDSAAYFCASSPRKGAPTFNEQFFGPGTRLTVL.

The chain couples TRBV6-2 or TRBV6-3 to TRBJ2-1; D gene uncertain. Trimming took off 0 bases at V and 4 bases at J, with 13 bases between the two ends. Germline V CDR1 and CDR2: MNHEY, SVGEGT. CDR3 length equals 16 residues. In DNA, the CDR3 is TGTGCCAGCAGTTACTCGTTAGCAGCAAGTTACAATGAGCAGTTCTTC. Encoded protein: CASSYSLAASYNEQFF.

The CDR3 DNA sequence: TGCAGCGTTGGGAAGGGTAGCGGGAGCAATGAGCAGTTCTTC. Translated: CSVGKGSGSNEQFF. The chain is built from TRBV29-1 and TRBJ2-1; TRBD2 matches 9 bases. V gave up 4 bases and J gave up 6 bases; unmatched junction bases: 7. CDR3 length: 14 amino acids. The V gene's germline CDR1 is SQVTM and CDR2 ANQGSEA.

This clone was seen once. This chain joins TRBV7-6 and TRBJ1-5, with 9 bases aligning to TRBD1. CDR3 length: 16 amino acids. Germline CDR1 is SGHVS and CDR2 is FNYEAQ. J was trimmed by 5 bases and V by 6 bases; bases with no gene match: 11. The CDR3: CASSLGAQGADQPQHF. CDR3 DNA sequence: TGTGCCAGCAGTCTAGGGGCACAGGGGGCCGATCAGCCCCAGCATTTT.

This clone was found once. The V gene is TRBV7-9, the J gene TRBJ1-1; no definite D call. V dropped 5 bases and J dropped 6 bases, with 10 bases sitting between them. Germline assignment: CDR1 SEHNR and CDR2 FQNEAQ (reference sequence). The CDR3 covers 12 residues. CDR3 in amino acids: CASSRPLPEAFF. CDR3 bases: TGTGCCAGCAGCCGTCCCTTGCCTGAAGCTTTCTTT.